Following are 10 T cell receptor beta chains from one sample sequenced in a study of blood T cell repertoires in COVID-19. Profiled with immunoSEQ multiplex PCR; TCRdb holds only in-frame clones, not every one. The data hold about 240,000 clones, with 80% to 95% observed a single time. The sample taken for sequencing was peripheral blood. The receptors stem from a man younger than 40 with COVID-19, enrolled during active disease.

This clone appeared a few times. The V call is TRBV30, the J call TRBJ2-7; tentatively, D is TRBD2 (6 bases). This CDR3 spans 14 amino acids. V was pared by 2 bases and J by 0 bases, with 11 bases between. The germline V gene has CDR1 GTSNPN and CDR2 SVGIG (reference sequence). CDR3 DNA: TGTGCCTGGAGTATTGGGGGGATCTCCTACGAGCAGTACTTC. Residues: CAWSIGGISYEQYF. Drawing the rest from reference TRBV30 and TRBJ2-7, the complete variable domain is SQTIHQWPATLVQPVGSPLSLECTVEGTSNPNLYWYRQAAGRGLQLLFYSVGIGQISSEVPQNLSASRPQDRQFILSSKKLLLSDSGFYLCAWSIGGISYEQYFGPGTRLTVT.

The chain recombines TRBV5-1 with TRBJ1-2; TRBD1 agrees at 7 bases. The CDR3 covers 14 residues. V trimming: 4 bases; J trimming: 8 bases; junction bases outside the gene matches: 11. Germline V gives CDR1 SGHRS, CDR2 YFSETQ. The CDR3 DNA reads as TGCGCCAGCAGCCCCTCGGGACAGTTGATGGGCTACACCTTC. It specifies CASSPSGQLMGYTF.

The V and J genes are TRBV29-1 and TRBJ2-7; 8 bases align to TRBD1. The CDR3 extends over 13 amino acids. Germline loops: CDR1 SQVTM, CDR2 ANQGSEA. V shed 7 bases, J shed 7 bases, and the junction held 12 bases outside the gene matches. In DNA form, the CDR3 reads TGCAGCGCTGTGACAGGGGCCCTTGAAGAGCAGTACTTC. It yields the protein CSAVTGALEEQYF.

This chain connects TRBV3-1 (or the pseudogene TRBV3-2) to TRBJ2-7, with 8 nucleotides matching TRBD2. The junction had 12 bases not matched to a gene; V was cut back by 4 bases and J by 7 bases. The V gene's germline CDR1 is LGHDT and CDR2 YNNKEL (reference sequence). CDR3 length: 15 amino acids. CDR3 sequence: CASSPRHRLAREQYF. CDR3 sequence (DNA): TGTGCCAGCAGCCCGCGCCACCGACTAGCGAGGGAGCAGTACTTC.

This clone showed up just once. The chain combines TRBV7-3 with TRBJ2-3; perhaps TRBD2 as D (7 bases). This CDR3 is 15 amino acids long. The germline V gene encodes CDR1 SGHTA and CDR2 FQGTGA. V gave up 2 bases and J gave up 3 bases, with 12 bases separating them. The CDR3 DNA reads TGTGCCAGCAGCTTATGGGGGGGCGAGACAGATACGCAGTATTTT. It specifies CASSLWGGETDTQYF. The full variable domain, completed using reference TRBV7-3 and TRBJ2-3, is GAGVSQTPSNKVTEKGKYVELRCDPISGHTALYWYRQSLGQGPEFLIYFQGTGAADDSGLPNDRFFAVRPEGSVSTLKIQRTERGDSAVYLCASSLWGGETDTQYFGPGTRLTVL.

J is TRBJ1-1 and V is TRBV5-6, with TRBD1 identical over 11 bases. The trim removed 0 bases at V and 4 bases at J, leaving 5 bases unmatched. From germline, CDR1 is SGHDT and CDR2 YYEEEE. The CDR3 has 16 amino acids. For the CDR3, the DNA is TGTGCCAGCAGCTTGGAAAGGGGACAGGGGGGCACTGAAGCTTTCTTT. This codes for CASSLERGQGGTEAFF.

The CDR3 DNA reads as TGTGCCAGCACCACGGCGGGAGGGCCTGAGCAGTTCTTC. It specifies CASTTAGGPEQFF. The rearrangement joins TRBV2 to TRBJ2-1, with 9 bases aligning to TRBD2. CDR1 and CDR2 from the germline V gene are SNHLY and FYNNEI. The CDR3 totals 13 residues. V lost 7 bases to trimming and J lost 9 bases; unmatched junction nucleotides: 7.

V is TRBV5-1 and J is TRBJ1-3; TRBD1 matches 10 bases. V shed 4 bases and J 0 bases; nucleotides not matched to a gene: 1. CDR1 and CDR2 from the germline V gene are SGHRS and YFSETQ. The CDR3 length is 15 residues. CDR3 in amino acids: CASSGTGDSGNTIYF. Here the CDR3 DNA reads TGCGCCAGCAGCGGGACAGGGGACTCTGGAAACACCATATATTTT.

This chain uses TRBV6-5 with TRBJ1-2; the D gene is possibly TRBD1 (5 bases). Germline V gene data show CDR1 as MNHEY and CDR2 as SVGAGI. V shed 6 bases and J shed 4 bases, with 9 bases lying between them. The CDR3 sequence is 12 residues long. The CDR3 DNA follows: TGTGCCAGCAGGGAGGGGATCTATGGCTACACCTTC. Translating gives CASREGIYGYTF.

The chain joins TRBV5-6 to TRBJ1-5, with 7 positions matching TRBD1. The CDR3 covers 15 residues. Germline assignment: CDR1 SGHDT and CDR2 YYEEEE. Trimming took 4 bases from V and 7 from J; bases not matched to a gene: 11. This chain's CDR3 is CASSVIRDRRQPQHF. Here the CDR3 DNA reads TGTGCCAGCAGCGTAATCCGGGACAGAAGACAGCCCCAGCATTTT.